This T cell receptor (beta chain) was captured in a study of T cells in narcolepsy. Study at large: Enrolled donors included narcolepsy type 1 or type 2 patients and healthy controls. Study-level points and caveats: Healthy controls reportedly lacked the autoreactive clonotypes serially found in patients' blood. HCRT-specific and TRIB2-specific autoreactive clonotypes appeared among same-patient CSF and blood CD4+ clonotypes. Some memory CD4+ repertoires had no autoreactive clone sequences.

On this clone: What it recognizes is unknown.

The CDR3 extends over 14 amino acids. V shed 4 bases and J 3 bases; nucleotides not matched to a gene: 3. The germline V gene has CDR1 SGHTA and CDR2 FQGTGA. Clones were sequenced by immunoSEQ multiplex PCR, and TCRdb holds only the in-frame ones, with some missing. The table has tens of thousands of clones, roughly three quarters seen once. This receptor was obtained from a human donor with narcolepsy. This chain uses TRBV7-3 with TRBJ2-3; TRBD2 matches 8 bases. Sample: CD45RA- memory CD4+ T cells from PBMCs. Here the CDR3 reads CASSSERGTDTQYF. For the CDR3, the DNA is TGTGCCAGCAGCTCCGAGCGGGGGACAGATACGCAGTATTTT. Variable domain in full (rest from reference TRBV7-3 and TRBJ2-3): GAGVSQTPSNKVTEKGKYVELRCDPISGHTALYWYRQSLGQGPEFLIYFQGTGAADDSGLPNDRFFAVRPEGSVSTLKIQRTERGDSAVYLCASSSERGTDTQYFGPGTRLTVL.